This paragraph reports one T cell receptor beta chain. Its specificity is not known. Donors gave roughly 10 milliliters of peripheral blood apiece. Per-sample PBMC isolation yielded at least 6 million cells. This sample stems from a study of blood T cells in healthy people across ages. Study observations and caveats: Investigators viewed diversity estimates from one million T cells as underestimates, the study reported.

Sample-barcoded 5' priming and a J-beta primer mix drove a second PCR of roughly 6 to 12 cycles. A template-switch adaptor containing 12 random nucleotides labeled each cDNA molecule. TCRdb used MiXCR to reprocess the 5' RACE reads, holding one entry per CDR3 protein. This sample has hundreds of thousands of distinct CDR3 sequences, with roughly 31% found just once. The receptor's source is an elderly woman in good health. Sequencing input: blood.

CDR3: CASSQDLGDWETQYF. In DNA, the CDR3 is TGCGCCAGCAGCCAAGACCTGGGAGATTGGGAGACCCAGTACTTC. The chain uses TRBV4-1 and TRBJ2-5, with D perhaps TRBD2 (5 bases). CDR1 is MGHRA and CDR2 is YSYEKL in the germline V gene. The CDR3 covers 15 residues. Trimming cost V 0 bases and J 5 bases, with 13 bases left between them.